Shown below are 16 T cell receptor beta chains from a single sample sequenced in a study of T cells after posttransplantation cyclophosphamide. The protocol was immunoSEQ multiplex PCR, while the TCRdb copy is restricted to in-frame clones and leaves out a portion. The specimen has approximately 39,000 clones, none found just once. Sequencing used PBMCs. The receptors originated from a girl aged 5-17 years in good health, CMV-negative, and a related stem cell transplant donor.

The table lists this clone with many counts. The V and J genes are TRBV19 and TRBJ1-1; D is perhaps TRBD1 (5 bases). Germline assignment: CDR1 LNHDA and CDR2 SQIVND (reference sequence). This CDR3 region has 12 residues. The V and J ends lost 3 bases and 5 bases respectively, with 7 bases between them. CDR3: CASSMKGTEAFF. In DNA form, the CDR3 reads TGTGCCAGTAGTATGAAGGGGACTGAAGCTTTCTTT.

The table lists this clone with many counts. V and J are TRBV7-6 and TRBJ1-4, with D perhaps TRBD1 (6 bases). Germline CDR1 and CDR2: SGHVS and FNYEAQ. The V end lost 4 bases, the J end lost 0 bases, and 6 bases lay between the germline ends. The CDR3 has 14 amino acids. CDR3 nucleotide sequence: TGTGCCAGCAGCTGGACAGCAACTAATGAAAAACTGTTTTTT. Its protein product is CASSWTATNEKLFF.

This clone was recorded many times. The chain carries TRBV27 and TRBJ1-5; 12 bases are a match to TRBD1. Looked up from germline, CDR1 is MNHEY and CDR2 is SMNVEV (reference sequence). The ends lost 2 bases at V and 6 bases at J; junction bases unmatched: 8. The CDR3 has 17 amino acids. The CDR3 reads CASSLRGTGGIGQPQHF. CDR3 sequence (DNA): TGTGCCAGCAGTTTACGGGGGACAGGGGGCATTGGTCAGCCCCAGCATTTT.

The table lists this clone with many counts. J is TRBJ1-6 and V is TRBV6-1; 8 nucleotides line up with TRBD1. The CDR3 consists of 13 residues. The germline V gene has CDR1 MNHNS and CDR2 SASEGT. V dropped 8 bases and J dropped 15; count of bases not matched to a gene: 12. The CDR3 region has the DNA TGTGCCAGCGCTGGACAGGGCCAGGGACTCCTCCACTTT. Translating gives CASAGQGQGLLHF.

The chain links TRBV23-1 to TRBJ2-7; 10 bases are a match to TRBD1. TRBV23-1 is known as an ORF, though its function is uncertain. This CDR3 is 13 amino acids long. The trim removed 10 bases at V and 2 bases at J, leaving 5 bases unmatched. CDR3 nucleotide sequence: TGCGCCACCTCCGGGACAGGGGCCTACGAGCAGTACTTC. Translated, it gives CATSGTGAYEQYF.

This clone was seen repeatedly, ten times or more. The rearrangement joins TRBV9 to TRBJ1-1, with 11 nucleotides matching TRBD1. The V gene's germline CDR1 is SGDLS and CDR2 YYNGEE. The J segment lost 0 bases and the V segment lost 4 bases, leaving 5 bases of the junction unmatched. This CDR3 has 16 residues. CDR3: CASSRDRGGMNTEAFF. CDR3 sequence (DNA): TGTGCCAGCAGCAGGGACAGGGGGGGGATGAACACTGAAGCTTTCTTT.

This clone was counted ten times or more. The chain is built from TRBV7-9 and TRBJ2-5, with D perhaps matching TRBD1 (5 bases). V was pared by 6 bases and J by 7 bases, with 9 bases between. Germline V gene data show CDR1 as SEHNR and CDR2 as FQNEAQ (reference sequence). The CDR3 has 11 residues. The CDR3 region is CASRGRGTQYF. Here the CDR3 DNA reads TGTGCCAGCAGGGGAAGGGGGACCCAGTACTTC.

A few counts support this clone. This chain uses TRBV6-1 with TRBJ1-5; D call uncertain. Deletions cut 1 base from V and 6 bases from J, with 16 bases between. The CDR3 runs to 16 residues. Germline-derived CDR1 and CDR2 are MNHNS and SASEGT. CDR3 sequence (DNA): TGTGCCAGCAGTGAAGTGCGGGCACTCAAAATTCAGCCCCAGCATTTT. Amino acid sequence: CASSEVRALKIQPQHF.

The chain links TRBV27 to TRBJ2-1, with D possibly matching TRBD2 (6 bases). The CDR3 contains 18 residues. Germline values: CDR1 MNHEY, CDR2 SMNVEV (reference sequence). The V and J ends lost 2 bases and 6 bases respectively, with 23 bases between them. DNA for the CDR3: TGTGCCAGCAGTTTAGGGGCTGCTTGGGGGGTTCGGGTCAATGAGCAGTTCTTC. Translation gives CASSLGAAWGVRVNEQFF.

The chain combines TRBV6-5 with TRBJ2-7; TRBD1 is a possible D gene (6 bases). V lost 2 bases to trimming and J lost 2 bases, with 10 bases between them. Germline V gene sequence: CDR1 MNHEY, CDR2 SVGAGI. The CDR3 has 14 residues. This CDR3 is CASSYRDTTYEQYF. CDR3 DNA: TGTGCCAGCAGTTACCGGGACACCACCTACGAGCAGTACTTC.

This clone was counted only a few times. CDR3 loop: CASSIQGNYGYTF. CDR3 nucleotide sequence: TGTGCCAGTAGTATCCAGGGTAACTATGGCTACACCTTC. The chain has TRBV19 and TRBJ1-2; possible D gene TRBD1, 5 bases. From germline, CDR1 is LNHDA and CDR2 SQIVND (reference sequence). The CDR3 contains 13 residues. V lost 3 bases and J lost 1, with 6 bases in between.

This clone appeared many times. DNA for the CDR3: TGTGCCAGCACCCCGAAGCTGGCAGGGGGGGAAAAACTGTTTTTT. Its translation is CASTPKLAGGEKLFF. The V and J genes are TRBV6-5 and TRBJ1-4, with 7 bases that match TRBD1. The trim removed 7 bases at V and 8 bases at J, leaving 13 bases unmatched. Per germline, CDR1 MNHEY and CDR2 SVGAGI. The CDR3 runs 15 residues.

In its sample, this clone was seen a few times. The chain is built from TRBV9 and TRBJ1-3; D possibly corresponds to TRBD1 (6 bases). The CDR3 loop spans 15 amino acids. V shed 2 bases and J shed 4 bases, with 13 bases lying between them. Germline values: CDR1 SGDLS, CDR2 YYNGEE. Here the CDR3 DNA reads TGTGCCAGCAGCGTCAGCGGGACATACGGAAACACCATATATTTT. This sequence encodes CASSVSGTYGNTIYF.

This clone came up many times. The J gene is TRBJ1-2, the V gene TRBV4-2; TRBD1 aligns across 9 bases. Trimming at V came to 6 bases and at J to 0 bases, leaving 5 bases not matched to a gene. Germline V gene sequence: CDR1 LGHNA, CDR2 YNFKEQ. CDR3 length equals 15 residues. This chain's CDR3 is CASRRDREANYGYTF. In DNA form, the CDR3 reads TGTGCCAGCAGACGGGACAGGGAGGCTAACTATGGCTACACCTTC.

This chain links TRBV15 with TRBJ2-3; a weak D match, TRBD2 (5 bases). The CDR3 has 15 amino acids. The V gene lost 4 bases and the J gene lost 4 bases, with 15 bases spanning the gap. Looked up from germline, CDR1 is LNHNV and CDR2 is YYDKDF (reference sequence). CDR3 nucleotides: TGTGCCACCAGCACTGGCGCACTAGATTCAGATACGCAGTATTTT. Protein sequence: CATSTGALDSDTQYF.

This clone was seen many times. In DNA, the CDR3 is TGTGCCAGCAGCCGCGGGGGAGCTAACTATGGCTACACCTTC. Its protein product is CASSRGGANYGYTF. The chain is built from TRBV28 and TRBJ1-2; a possible D gene is TRBD1 (5 bases). CDR3 length equals 14 residues. V lost 6 bases and J lost 0, with 11 bases in between. Per germline, CDR1 MDHEN and CDR2 SYDVKM.